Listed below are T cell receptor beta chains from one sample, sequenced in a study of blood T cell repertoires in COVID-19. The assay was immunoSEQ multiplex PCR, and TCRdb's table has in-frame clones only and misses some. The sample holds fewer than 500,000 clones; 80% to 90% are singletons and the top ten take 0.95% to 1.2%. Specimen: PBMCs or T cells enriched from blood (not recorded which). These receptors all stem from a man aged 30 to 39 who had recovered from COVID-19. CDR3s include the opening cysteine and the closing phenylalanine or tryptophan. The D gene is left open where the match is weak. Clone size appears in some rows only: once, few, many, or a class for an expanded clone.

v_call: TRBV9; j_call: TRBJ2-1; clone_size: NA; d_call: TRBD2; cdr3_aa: CASSVVWLAGRNEQFF; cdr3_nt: TGTGCCAGCAGCGTAGTTTGGCTAGCGGGTCGGAACGAGCAGTTCTTC
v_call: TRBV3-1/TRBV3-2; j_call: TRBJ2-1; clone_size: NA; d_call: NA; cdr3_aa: CASSPTDSEQFF; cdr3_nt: TGTGCCAGCAGCCCGACGGACTCTGAGCAGTTCTTC
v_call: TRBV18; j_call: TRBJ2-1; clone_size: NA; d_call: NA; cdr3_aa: CASSPPSAGVYNEQFF; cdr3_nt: TGTGCCAGCTCACCACCTAGTGCGGGCGTGTACAATGAGCAGTTCTTC
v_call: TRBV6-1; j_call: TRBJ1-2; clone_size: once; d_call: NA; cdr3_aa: CASSEVGAGAYGYTF; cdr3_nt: TGTGCCAGCAGTGAAGTGGGGGCAGGGGCCTATGGCTACACCTTC
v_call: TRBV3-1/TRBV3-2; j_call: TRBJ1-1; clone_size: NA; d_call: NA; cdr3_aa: CASSQVAVLYTEAFF; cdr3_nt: TGTGCCAGCAGCCAAGTGGCAGTTCTGTACACTGAAGCTTTCTTT
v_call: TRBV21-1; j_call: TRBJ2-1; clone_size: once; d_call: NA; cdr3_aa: CASSTRGLAGLGAYNEQFF; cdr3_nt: TGTGCCAGCAGCACAAGAGGACTAGCGGGATTAGGGGCCTACAATGAGCAGTTCTTC
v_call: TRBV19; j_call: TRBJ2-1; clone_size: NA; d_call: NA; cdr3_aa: CASSTGVGNEQFF; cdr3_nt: TGTGCCAGTAGTACGGGAGTCGGCAATGAGCAGTTCTTC
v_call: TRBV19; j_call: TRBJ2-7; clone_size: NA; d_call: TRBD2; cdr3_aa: CASSKLAGAYEQYF; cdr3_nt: TGTGCCAGTAGTAAACTAGCGGGAGCCTACGAGCAGTACTTC
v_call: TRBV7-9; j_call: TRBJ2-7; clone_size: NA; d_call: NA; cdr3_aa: CASSSADSNYEQYF; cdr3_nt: TGTGCCAGCAGCTCCGCGGACAGCAACTACGAGCAGTACTTC
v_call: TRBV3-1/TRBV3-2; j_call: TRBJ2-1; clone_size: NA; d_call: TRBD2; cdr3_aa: CASRRELAGEQFF; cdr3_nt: TGTGCCAGCAGGCGTGAACTAGCGGGTGAGCAGTTCTTC
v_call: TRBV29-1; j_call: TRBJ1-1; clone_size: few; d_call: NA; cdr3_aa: CSVVQGSMNTEAFF; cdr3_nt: TGCAGCGTTGTTCAGGGGTCTATGAACACTGAAGCTTTCTTT
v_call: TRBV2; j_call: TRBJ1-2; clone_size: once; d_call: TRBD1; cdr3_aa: CASRGQGPGYTF; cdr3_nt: TGTGCCAGCAGGGGACAGGGGCCTGGCTACACCTTC
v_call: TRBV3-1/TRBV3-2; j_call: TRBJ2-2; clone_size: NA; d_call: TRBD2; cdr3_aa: CASSPGTSGIFAGELFF; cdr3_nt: TGTGCCAGCAGCCCGGGGACTAGCGGGATCTTTGCCGGGGAGCTGTTTTTT
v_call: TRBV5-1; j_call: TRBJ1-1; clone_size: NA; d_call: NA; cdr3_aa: CASMQGIRGTEAFF; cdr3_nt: TGCGCCAGCATGCAGGGGATCCGGGGCACTGAAGCTTTCTTT
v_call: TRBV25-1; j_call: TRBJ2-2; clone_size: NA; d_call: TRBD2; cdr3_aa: CASSGDGAGDTGELFF; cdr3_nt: TGTGCCAGCAGTGGAGACGGGGCGGGAGACACCGGGGAGCTGTTTTTT
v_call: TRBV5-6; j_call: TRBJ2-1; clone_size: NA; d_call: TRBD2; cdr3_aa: CASRGRLAYIEQFF; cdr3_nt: TGTGCCAGCAGAGGGAGACTAGCTTACATTGAGCAGTTCTTC
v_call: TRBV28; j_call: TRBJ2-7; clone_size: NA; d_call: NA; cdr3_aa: CASSSGGTHYEQYF; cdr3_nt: TGTGCCAGCAGCTCTGGCGGGACCCACTACGAGCAGTACTTC
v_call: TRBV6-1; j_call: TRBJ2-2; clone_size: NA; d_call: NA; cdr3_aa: CASSEDRIGELFF; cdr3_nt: TGTGCCAGCAGTGAAGATCGTATCGGGGAGCTGTTTTTT
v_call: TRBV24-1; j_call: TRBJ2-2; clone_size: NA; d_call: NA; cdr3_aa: CATSDTRGATGELFF; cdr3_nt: TGTGCCACCAGTGATACCAGGGGGGCAACCGGGGAGCTGTTTTTT
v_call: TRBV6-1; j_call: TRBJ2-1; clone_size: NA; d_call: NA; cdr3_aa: CASSEARWRSSYNEQFF; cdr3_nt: TGTGCCAGCAGTGAAGCTCGCTGGCGGTCCTCCTACAATGAGCAGTTCTTC
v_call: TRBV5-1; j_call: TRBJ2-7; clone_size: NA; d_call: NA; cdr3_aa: CASSLDQGNYEQYF; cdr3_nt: TGCGCCAGCAGCTTGGATCAGGGGAACTACGAGCAGTACTTC
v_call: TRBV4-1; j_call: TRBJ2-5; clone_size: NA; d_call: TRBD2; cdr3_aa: CASSQVGAGGTQYF; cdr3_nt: TGCGCCAGCAGCCAAGTCGGAGCGGGAGGGACCCAGTACTTC
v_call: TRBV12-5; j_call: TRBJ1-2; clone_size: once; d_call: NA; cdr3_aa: CASGSSSGPGYTF; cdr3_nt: TGTGCTAGTGGTTCGAGCTCAGGGCCTGGCTACACCTTC
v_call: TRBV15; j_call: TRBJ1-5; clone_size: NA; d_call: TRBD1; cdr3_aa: CATGGTDYSNQPQHF; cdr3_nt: TGTGCCACCGGAGGGACAGACTATAGCAATCAGCCCCAGCATTTT
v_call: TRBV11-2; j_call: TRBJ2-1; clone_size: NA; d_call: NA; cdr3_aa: CASSLLLAFYNEQFF; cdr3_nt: TGTGCCAGCAGCTTACTCCTAGCCTTCTACAATGAGCAGTTCTTC
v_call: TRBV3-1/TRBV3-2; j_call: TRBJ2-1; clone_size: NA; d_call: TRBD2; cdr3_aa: CASSAPGGEKDEQFF; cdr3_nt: TGTGCCAGCAGCGCTCCCGGGGGGGAGAAGGATGAGCAGTTCTTC
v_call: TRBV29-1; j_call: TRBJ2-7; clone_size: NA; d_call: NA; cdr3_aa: CSVGQPNSYEQYF; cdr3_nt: TGCAGCGTTGGACAGCCTAACTCCTACGAGCAGTACTTC
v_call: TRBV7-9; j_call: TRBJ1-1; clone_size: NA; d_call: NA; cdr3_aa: CASETLGTNTEAFF; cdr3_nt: TGTGCCAGCGAAACCCTGGGCACGAACACTGAAGCTTTCTTT
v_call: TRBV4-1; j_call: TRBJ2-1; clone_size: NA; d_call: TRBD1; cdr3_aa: CASSQVGQGVPARFF; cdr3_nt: TGCGCCAGCAGCCAAGTGGGACAGGGGGTTCCTGCGCGGTTCTTC
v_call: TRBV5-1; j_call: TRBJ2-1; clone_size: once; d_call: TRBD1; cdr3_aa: CASSLPGQGRVGEQFF; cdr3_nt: TGCGCCAGCAGCTTGCCCGGACAGGGGAGGGTGGGTGAGCAGTTCTTC
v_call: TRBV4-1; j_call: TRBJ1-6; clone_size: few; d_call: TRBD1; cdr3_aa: CASSQVGQGNSPLHF; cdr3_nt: TGCGCCAGCAGCCAAGTTGGACAGGGAAATTCACCCCTCCACTTT
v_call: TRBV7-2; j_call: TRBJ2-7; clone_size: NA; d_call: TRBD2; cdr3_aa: CASSLKLGGGYEQYF; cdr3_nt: TGTGCCAGCAGCTTAAAGTTGGGCGGGGGATACGAGCAGTACTTC
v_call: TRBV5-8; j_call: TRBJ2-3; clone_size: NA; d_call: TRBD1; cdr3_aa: CASSWGQTTDTQYF; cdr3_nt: TGTGCCAGCAGCTGGGGACAGACCACAGATACGCAGTATTTT
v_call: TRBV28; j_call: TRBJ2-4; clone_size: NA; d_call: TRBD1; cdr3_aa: CASRGTGSKNIQYF; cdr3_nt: TGTGCCAGCAGGGGGACAGGGTCCAAAAACATTCAGTACTTC
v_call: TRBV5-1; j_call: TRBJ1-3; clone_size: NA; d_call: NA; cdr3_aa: CASSFTTGSYSGNTIYF; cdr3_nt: TGCGCCAGCAGCTTCACAACGGGGTCCTACTCTGGAAACACCATATATTTT
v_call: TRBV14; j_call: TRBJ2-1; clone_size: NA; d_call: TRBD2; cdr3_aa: CASSRDGTRIGNNEQFF; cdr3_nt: TGTGCCAGCAGCCGGGACGGGACTAGAATTGGTAACAATGAGCAGTTCTTC
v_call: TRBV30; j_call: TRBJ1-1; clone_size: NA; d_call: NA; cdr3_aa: CAWTRRGNTEAFF; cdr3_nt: TGTGCCTGGACTAGGAGGGGGAACACTGAAGCTTTCTTT
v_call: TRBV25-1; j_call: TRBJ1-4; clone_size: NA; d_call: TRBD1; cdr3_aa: CASRGQNEKLFF; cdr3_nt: TGTGCCAGCAGGGGACAGAATGAAAAACTGTTTTTT
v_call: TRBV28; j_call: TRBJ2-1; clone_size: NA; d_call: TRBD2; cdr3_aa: CASSLRGASGSSYNEQFF; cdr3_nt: TGTGCCAGCAGTTTACGCGGAGCTAGCGGTAGCTCCTACAATGAGCAGTTCTTC
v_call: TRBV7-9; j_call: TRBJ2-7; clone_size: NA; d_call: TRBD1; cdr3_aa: CASSPTGQEAYEQYF; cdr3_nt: TGTGCCAGCAGCCCCACCGGACAGGAAGCCTACGAGCAGTACTTC
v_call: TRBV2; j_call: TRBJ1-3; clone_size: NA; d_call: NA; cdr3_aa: CASSGAYGNTIYF; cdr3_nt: TGTGCCAGCAGTGGGGCTTATGGAAACACCATATATTTT
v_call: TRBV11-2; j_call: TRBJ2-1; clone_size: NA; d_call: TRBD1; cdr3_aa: CASSLSLGQANEQFF; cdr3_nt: TGTGCCAGCAGCTTAAGTCTGGGACAGGCGAATGAGCAGTTCTTC
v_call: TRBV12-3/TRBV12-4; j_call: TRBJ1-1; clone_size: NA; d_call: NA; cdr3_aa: CASSTGLGTEAFF; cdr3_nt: TGTGCCAGCAGTACAGGGTTAGGCACTGAAGCTTTCTTT
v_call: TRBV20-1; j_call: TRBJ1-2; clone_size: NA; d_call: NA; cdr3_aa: CSAQDSYGYTF; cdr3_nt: TGCAGTGCTCAGGACAGCTATGGCTACACCTTC
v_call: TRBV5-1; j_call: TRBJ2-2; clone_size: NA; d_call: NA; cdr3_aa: CASSLGLTQGELFF; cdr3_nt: TGCGCCAGCAGCCTTGGACTGACGCAAGGGGAGCTGTTTTTT
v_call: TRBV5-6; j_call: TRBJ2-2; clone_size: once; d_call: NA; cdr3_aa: CASSWALPFGDTGELFF; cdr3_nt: TGTGCCAGCAGTTGGGCCCTCCCCTTCGGGGACACCGGGGAGCTGTTTTTT
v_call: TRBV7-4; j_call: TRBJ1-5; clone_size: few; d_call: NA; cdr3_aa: CASSTQDRFSNQPQHF; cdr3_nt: TGTGCCAGCAGCACTCAAGATAGATTTAGCAATCAGCCCCAGCATTTT
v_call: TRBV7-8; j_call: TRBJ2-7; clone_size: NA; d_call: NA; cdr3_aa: CASSSIRDTQTYEQYF; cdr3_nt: TGTGCCAGCAGCAGCATCCGGGACACCCAAACCTACGAGCAGTACTTC
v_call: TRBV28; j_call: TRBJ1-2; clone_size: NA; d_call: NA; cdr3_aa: CARPTANYGYTF; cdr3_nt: TGTGCCAGGCCGACAGCTAACTATGGCTACACCTTC
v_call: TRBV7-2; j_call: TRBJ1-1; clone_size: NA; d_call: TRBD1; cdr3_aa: CASSFWTGAVAFF; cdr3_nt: TGTGCCAGCAGCTTCTGGACAGGGGCCGTCGCTTTCTTT
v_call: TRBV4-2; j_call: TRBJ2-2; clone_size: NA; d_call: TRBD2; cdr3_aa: CASSTSRLAGDTGELFF; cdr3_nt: TGTGCCAGCAGCACCTCGAGACTAGCGGGAGACACCGGGGAGCTGTTTTTT
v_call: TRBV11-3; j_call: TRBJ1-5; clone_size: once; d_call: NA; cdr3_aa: CASSLFLPGAQTGQPQHF; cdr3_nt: TGTGCCAGCAGCTTATTTCTTCCTGGGGCTCAGACGGGTCAGCCCCAGCATTTT
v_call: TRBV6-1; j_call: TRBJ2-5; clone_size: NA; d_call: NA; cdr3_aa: CASSAISGFGGETQYF; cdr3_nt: TGTGCCAGCAGTGCGATTAGCGGTTTTGGAGGAGAGACCCAGTACTTC
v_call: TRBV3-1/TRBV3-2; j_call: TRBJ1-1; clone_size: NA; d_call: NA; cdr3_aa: CASSQGGVISTEAFF; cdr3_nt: TGTGCCAGCAGCCAGGGGGGGGTTATCAGCACTGAAGCTTTCTTT
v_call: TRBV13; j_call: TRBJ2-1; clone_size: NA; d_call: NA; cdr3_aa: CASSFPEAYNEQFF; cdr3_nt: TGTGCCAGCAGCTTCCCGGAGGCATACAATGAGCAGTTCTTC